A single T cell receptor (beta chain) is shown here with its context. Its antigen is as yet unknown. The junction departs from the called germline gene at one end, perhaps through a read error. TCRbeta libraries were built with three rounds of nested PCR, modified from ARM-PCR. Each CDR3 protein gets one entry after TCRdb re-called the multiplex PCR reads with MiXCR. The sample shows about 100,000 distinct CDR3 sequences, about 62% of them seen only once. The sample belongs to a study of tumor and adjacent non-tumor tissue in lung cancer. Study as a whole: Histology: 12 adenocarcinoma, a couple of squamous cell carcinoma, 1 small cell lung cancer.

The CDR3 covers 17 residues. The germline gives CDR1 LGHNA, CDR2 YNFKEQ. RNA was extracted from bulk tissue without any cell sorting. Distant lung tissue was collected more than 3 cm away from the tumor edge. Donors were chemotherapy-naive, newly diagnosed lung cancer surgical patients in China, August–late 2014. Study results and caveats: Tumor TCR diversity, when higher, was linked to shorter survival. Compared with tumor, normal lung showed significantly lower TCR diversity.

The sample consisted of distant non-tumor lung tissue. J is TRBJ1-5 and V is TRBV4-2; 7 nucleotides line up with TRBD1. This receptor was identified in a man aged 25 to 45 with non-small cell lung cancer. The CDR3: CASSQDSGTDINQPQHF. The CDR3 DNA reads TGTGCCAGCAGCCAAGATTCTGGGACAGATATCAATCAGCCTCAGCATTTT.